The next 3 T cell receptor beta chains were all read from a single sample in a study of blood T cell repertoires in COVID-19. Clones were read by immunoSEQ multiplex PCR, and TCRdb kept only the in-frame ones, dropping some. The sample contains more than 200,000 clones, around 89% of which appear only once. Sequenced input: PBMCs or T cells enriched from blood (not recorded which). These receptors were collected from a woman in her 30s who had recovered from COVID-19.

This clone was picked up one time. The chain carries TRBV18 and TRBJ1-1, with 8 bases fitting TRBD1. V dropped 1 base and J dropped 3; count of bases not matched to a gene: 4. The CDR3 extends over 15 amino acids. Germline V gene data show CDR1 as KGHSH and CDR2 as LQKENI. In nucleotides, the CDR3 is TGTGCCAGCTCACCACTGGGACAGGTACACACTGAAGCTTTCTTT. Its translation: CASSPLGQVHTEAFF.

The chain links TRBV27 to TRBJ1-1; D is unclear. CDR1 is MNHEY, CDR2 SMNVEV, per germline (reference sequence). Trimming left V 3 bases short and J 5 bases short, with 10 bases between. The CDR3 sequence is 13 residues long. In DNA, the CDR3 is TGTGCCAGCAGTTTCCGGTTGGTGACTGAAGCTTTCTTT. It codes for CASSFRLVTEAFF.

The chain links TRBV28 to TRBJ2-1, with D possibly matching TRBD2 (5 bases). Germline lookup yields CDR1 MDHEN and CDR2 SYDVKM. This CDR3 contains 15 residues. The germline V and J ends were trimmed by 3 bases and 0 bases, with 9 bases remaining between them. For the CDR3, the DNA is TGTGCCAGCAGTTTCGCGGGTCGCTCCTACAATGAGCAGTTCTTC. As protein: CASSFAGRSYNEQFF.